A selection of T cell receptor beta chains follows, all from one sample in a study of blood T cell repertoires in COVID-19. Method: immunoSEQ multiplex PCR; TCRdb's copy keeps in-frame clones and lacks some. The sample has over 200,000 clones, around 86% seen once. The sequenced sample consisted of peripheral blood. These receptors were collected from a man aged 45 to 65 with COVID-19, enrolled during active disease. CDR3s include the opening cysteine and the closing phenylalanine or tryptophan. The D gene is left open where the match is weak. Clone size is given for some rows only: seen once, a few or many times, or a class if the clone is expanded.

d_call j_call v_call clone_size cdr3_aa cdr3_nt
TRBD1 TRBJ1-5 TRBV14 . CASSQSTGGDQPQHF TGTGCCAGCAGCCAATCCACAGGGGGCGACCAGCCCCAGCATTTT
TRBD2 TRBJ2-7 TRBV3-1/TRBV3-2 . CASSRRTRGDEQYF TGTGCCAGCAGCCGACGGACTAGGGGCGACGAGCAGTACTTC
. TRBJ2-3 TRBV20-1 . CSNLAGDTQYF TGCAGTAACCTAGCAGGAGATACGCAGTATTTT
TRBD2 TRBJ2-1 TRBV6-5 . CASRGTSGYNEQFF TGTGCCAGCCGCGGGACTAGCGGATACAATGAGCAGTTCTTC
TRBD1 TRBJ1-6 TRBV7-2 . CASSLKGANNSPLHF TGTGCCAGCAGCTTAAAGGGGGCTAATAATTCACCCCTCCACTTT
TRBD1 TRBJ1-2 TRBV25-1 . CASSLGQGGGYTF TGTGCCAGCAGTCTTGGACAGGGAGGTGGCTACACCTTC
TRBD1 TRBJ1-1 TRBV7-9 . CASSFPGQVSVWVTEAFF TGTGCCAGCAGCTTCCCTGGACAGGTGTCGGTGTGGGTCACTGAAGCTTTCTTT
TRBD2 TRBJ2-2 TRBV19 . CASSILGTSVTGELFF TGTGCCAGTAGTATCCTGGGGACTAGCGTGACCGGGGAGCTGTTTTTT
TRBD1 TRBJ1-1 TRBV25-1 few CASSGGQSMNTEAFF TGTGCCAGCAGTGGGGGACAGAGCATGAACACTGAAGCTTTCTTT
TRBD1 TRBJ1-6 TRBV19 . CASRAGQVGSPLHF TGTGCCAGTAGGGCGGGACAGGTTGGTTCACCCCTCCACTTT
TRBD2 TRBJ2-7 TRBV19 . CASSRTSGGLYEQYF TGTGCCAGTAGCCGGACTAGCGGAGGACTCTACGAGCAGTACTTC
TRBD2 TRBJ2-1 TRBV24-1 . CATQIRLAGGYEQFF TGTGCCACCCAGATCCGGCTAGCGGGGGGGTATGAGCAGTTCTTC
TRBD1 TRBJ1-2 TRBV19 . CASSIDGGQGFGYTF TGTGCCAGTAGTATAGATGGAGGACAGGGGTTTGGCTACACCTTC
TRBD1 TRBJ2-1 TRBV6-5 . CASSRGTGEYNEQFF TGTGCCAGCAGCCGCGGGACAGGGGAATACAATGAGCAGTTCTTC
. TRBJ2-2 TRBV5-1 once CASSLGSSTGELFF TGCGCCAGCAGCTTGGGCTCCAGCACCGGGGAGCTGTTTTTT
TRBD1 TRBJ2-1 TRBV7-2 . CASSPRDRGQFF TGTGCCAGCAGCCCCCGGGACAGAGGGCAGTTCTTC
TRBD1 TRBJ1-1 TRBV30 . CAWRRTGVFLAFF TGTGCCTGGAGACGTACAGGGGTCTTTTTGGCTTTCTTT
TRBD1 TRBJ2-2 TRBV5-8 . CASSLGDRVVTGELFF TGTGCCAGCAGCTTGGGGGACAGGGTTGTCACCGGGGAGCTGTTTTTT
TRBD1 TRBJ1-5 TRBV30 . CACNGQGGQPQHF TGTGCCTGCAACGGACAGGGCGGTCAGCCCCAGCATTTT
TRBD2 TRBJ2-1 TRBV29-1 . CSVKGGGPYNEQFF TGCAGCGTTAAGGGCGGGGGGCCCTACAATGAGCAGTTCTTC
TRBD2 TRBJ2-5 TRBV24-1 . CATSDYGGGETQYF TGTGCCACCAGTGATTACGGCGGGGGGGAGACCCAGTACTTC
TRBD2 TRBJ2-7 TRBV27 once CASSPGLAGGRGYEQYF TGTGCCAGCAGTCCCGGTTTAGCGGGAGGGCGGGGTTACGAGCAGTACTTC
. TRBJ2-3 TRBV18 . CASSPGQFTDTQYF TGTGCCAGCTCACCTGGGCAGTTCACAGATACGCAGTATTTT
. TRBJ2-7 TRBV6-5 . CASTPGDGISYEQYF TGTGCCAGCACCCCGGGGGACGGGATCTCCTACGAGCAGTACTTC
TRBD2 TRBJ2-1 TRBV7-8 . CASSSRILASLGNEQFF TGTGCCAGCAGCTCGAGAATACTAGCGTCCTTGGGAAATGAGCAGTTCTTC
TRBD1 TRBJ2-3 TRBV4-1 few CASSQRGQGTDTQYF TGCGCCAGCAGCCAGCGGGGACAGGGGACCGATACGCAGTATTTT
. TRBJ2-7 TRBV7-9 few CASSFLKLVGEQYF TGTGCCAGCAGCTTCCTGAAATTAGTCGGCGAGCAGTACTTC
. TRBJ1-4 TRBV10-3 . CAISERGGGEGGEKLFF TGTGCCATCAGTGAGAGGGGGGGCGGGGAAGGTGGCGAAAAACTGTTTTTT